This TCR beta chain derives from a study of tumor-infiltrating lymphocytes in primary liver carcinoma. For the study at large: Every patient in the cohort had a primary liver carcinoma. That carcinoma was treated by surgical resection. The patient group consisted of men and women aged 30 to 69 years.

Comment on this clonotype: A read error is likely, as this CDR3 ends without the conserved phenylalanine or tryptophan.

Priming with a constant-region primer yielded TCR beta cDNA from roughly 490 ng total RNA. Employing slightly modified ARM-PCR, three nested multiplex PCR rounds were run, and these gave rise to the TCR beta libraries. For around 11 cycles apiece, the opening two PCR rounds ran with TRBV1-TRBV30 forward primers and a C-beta reverse primer. TCRdb re-analysed the multiplex PCR reads in MiXCR, keeping a single row per CDR3 protein. Seen here are 300,000 to 350,000 distinct CDR3 sequences, almost 65% observed once, and the top ten hold roughly 6.5%. This CDR3 spans 12 amino acids. Trimming shortened V by 5 bases and J by 10 bases, and 15 bases separated the two germline ends. In germline, CDR1 is SQVTM, CDR2 ANQGSEA. It was unsorted whole blood that yielded blood RNA, and germline DNA was also extracted. With chronic HBV infection, the patients were also treatment-naive. Presurgery, four milliliters of peripheral blood were collected.

The clonotype comes from a man aged 35 to 55 with primary liver carcinoma and hepatitis B virus infection. The chain combines TRBV29-1 with TRBJ2-1, with D tentatively TRBD1 or TRBD2 (6 bases each). The sequencing sample was made of peripheral blood. The CDR3 nucleotides read TGCAGCGTTCATGCAATCGGGGGCGAGCAGTTCTTA. Its protein is CSVHAIGGEQFL.